The source of this TCR beta chain is a study of T cell clusters in autoimmune cytopenias. This CDR3 spans 15 amino acids. CDR1 is SGHDN, CDR2 FVKESK, per germline. Each sample's input was 250 to 300 ng genomic DNA, 30,000 to 45,000 genome equivalents. This clonotype is deemed medium-sized (0.01 to 0.1%) by its frequency. Multiplex touch-down PCR amplified TRB using TRB-A and TRB-B pools in one tube. TCRdb reprocessed the multiplex PCR reads and keeps a single row for each CDR3 protein, giving no DNA. In all, the sample yields 3,900 or so distinct CDR3 sequences. The chain is built from TRBV14 and TRBJ2-6. The receptor was derived from a human donor with an autoimmune cytopenia or autoimmune hepatitis (not recorded which). What was sequenced was peripheral blood. The chain's CDR3 is CASSQGQTGANVLTF.